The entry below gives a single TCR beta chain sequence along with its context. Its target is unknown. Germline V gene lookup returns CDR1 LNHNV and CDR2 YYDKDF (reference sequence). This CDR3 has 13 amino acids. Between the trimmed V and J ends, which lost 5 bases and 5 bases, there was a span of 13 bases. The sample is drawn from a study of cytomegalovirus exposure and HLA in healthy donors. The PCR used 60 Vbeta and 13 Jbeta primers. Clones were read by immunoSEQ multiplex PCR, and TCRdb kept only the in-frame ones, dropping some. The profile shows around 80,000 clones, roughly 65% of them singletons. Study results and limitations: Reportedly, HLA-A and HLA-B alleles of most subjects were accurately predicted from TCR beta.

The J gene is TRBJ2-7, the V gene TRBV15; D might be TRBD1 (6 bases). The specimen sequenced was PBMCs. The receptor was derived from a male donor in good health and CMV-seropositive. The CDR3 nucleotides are TGTGCCACCAGCTTAAGCAACAGGGACGAGCAGTACTTC. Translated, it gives CATSLSNRDEQYF.